This TCR beta chain was sequenced during a study of persistence of HIV-infected CD4 T cells. In regard to this clone: The antigen remains unidentified.

Study-wide points: Bulk TCR data could not be restricted to HIV-1-infected CMV-responding cells.

Stimulation used 8 to 10 ug/mL lysate from CMV-infected fibroblasts. Memory cells lacking CD40L and CD69 with high CD45RO were sorted. Inclusion required CMV-positive serology and CD4+ counts above 400 cells/uL. This was the immunoSEQ version 4 assay in survey mode. Sequencing used immunoSEQ multiplex PCR; TCRdb keeps in-frame clones, though not all of them. The repertoire holds 46,000 or so clones, with more than 70% as singletons. After removal of 6 bases from V and 7 bases from J, the junction contained 8 bases not matched to a gene. This CDR3 has 15 residues. Germline lookup yields CDR1 MNHEY and CDR2 SVGAGI.

The specimen comprised CD4+ T cells sorted from PBMCs after approximately 19-hour stimulation, sampled from a patient who received antiretroviral therapy. J is TRBJ1-6 and V is TRBV6-5; TRBD1 matches at 8 bases. The receptor was derived from an adult man with HIV who was CMV-seropositive. The CDR3 protein is CASSLSNRGNSPLHF. CDR3 DNA: TGTGCCAGCAGCCTTAGTAACAGGGGGAATTCACCCCTCCACTTT.